Presented here are 29 T cell receptor beta chains from one specimen sequenced in a study of cytomegalovirus exposure and HLA in healthy donors. This table comes from immunoSEQ multiplex PCR, and its TCRdb copy is limited to in-frame clones, with some not included. The data contain a few hundred thousand clones, just over 85% of them singletons. Sequencing was carried out using PBMCs. These TCRs come from a woman aged 18 to 35 in good health and CMV-seronegative.

This clone was seen a few times. The chain is built from TRBV27 and TRBJ1-2; no definite D call. The CDR3 has 14 amino acids. With 6 bases removed from V and 2 bases from J, the gap between germline ends came to 13 bases. The germline V gene encodes CDR1 MNHEY and CDR2 SMNVEV (reference sequence). The CDR3 DNA follows: TGTGCCAGCAGCCTAAGAGGAGGGAACTATGGCTACACCTTC. Its protein is CASSLRGGNYGYTF.

This clone was counted a single time. V and J are TRBV7-2 and TRBJ2-2, with 8 bases aligning to TRBD2. CDR1 and CDR2 (germline): SGHTA, FQGNSA. Germline trimming cut 5 bases from V and 4 bases from J; bases unmatched to any gene: 6. The CDR3 extends over 15 amino acids. The CDR3 sequence is CASSPGLAFTGELFF. The CDR3 DNA is TGTGCCAGCAGCCCCGGACTAGCCTTCACCGGGGAGCTGTTTTTT.

The V gene is TRBV19, the J gene TRBJ1-5, with unresolved D. V was pared by 5 bases and J by 5 bases, with 16 bases between. This CDR3 comprises 15 residues. Germline values: CDR1 LNHDA, CDR2 SQIVND (reference sequence). The CDR3 spells CASSARRGEDQPQHF. The CDR3 nucleotides read TGTGCCAGTAGTGCCCGTCGTGGGGAGGATCAGCCCCAGCATTTT.

This clone was detected only once. At one end, the junction sequence differs from germline, possibly due to a read error. This chain links TRBV7-2 with TRBJ1-2, with 7 bases that match TRBD1. There are 15 residues in the CDR3. CDR1 and CDR2 from the germline V gene are SGHTA and FQGNSA. CDR3 sequence: CASTLQGSLSYGYTF. The CDR3 bases are TGTGCCAGCACCTTACAGGGGTCATTGTCCTATGGCTACACCTTC.

This clone has only one observation. The rearrangement links TRBV2 to TRBJ2-3; D gene ambiguous. V was cut by 3 bases and J by 6 bases, with 13 bases left in between. CDR1 and CDR2 (germline): SNHLY, FYNNEI. The CDR3 consists of 14 residues. CDR3 nucleotide sequence: TGTGCCAGCAGTGAGTTTACCGAGGTTGATACGCAGTATTTT. It yields the protein CASSEFTEVDTQYF.

The J gene is TRBJ2-3, the V gene TRBV7-3; 7 bases are shared with TRBD2. CDR1 is SGHTA and CDR2 is FQGTGA in the germline V gene. With 2 bases clipped from V and 0 bases from J, the junction kept 2 bases outside the gene matches. The CDR3 covers 15 residues. The chain's CDR3 is CASSLSAGSTDTQYF. The CDR3 region has the DNA TGTGCCAGCAGCTTATCAGCGGGGAGCACAGATACGCAGTATTTT. Full variable domain (remainder filled in from reference TRBV7-3 and TRBJ2-3): GAGVSQTPSNKVTEKGKYVELRCDPISGHTALYWYRQSLGQGPEFLIYFQGTGAADDSGLPNDRFFAVRPEGSVSTLKIQRTERGDSAVYLCASSLSAGSTDTQYFGPGTRLTVL.

The genes are TRBV9 and TRBJ2-5; D is perhaps TRBD2 (6 bases). V was pared by 4 bases and J by 5 bases, with 18 bases between. The CDR3 covers 15 residues. The germline V gene has CDR1 SGDLS and CDR2 YYNGEE. The DNA for the CDR3 is TGTGCCAGCAGCACATCTCCCGTGGCGGGGGAGACCCAGTACTTC. Its translation: CASSTSPVAGETQYF.

Only one count was recorded for this clone. The genes are TRBV4-2 and TRBJ2-1; perhaps TRBD2 as D (6 bases). The CDR3 loop spans 14 amino acids. The germline CDR1 and CDR2 sequences are LGHNA and YNFKEQ. The V end was cut by 3 bases, the J end by 15 bases, with 21 bases between. CDR3: CASSHEMESGELFF. The CDR3 bases are TGTGCCAGCAGCCATGAAATGGAATCGGGAGAATTGTTCTTC.

The chain links TRBV6-5 to TRBJ2-3; a possible D gene is TRBD2 (5 bases). Between the trimmed V and J ends, which lost 0 bases and 1 base, there was a span of 8 bases. The CDR3 has 15 amino acids. Germline V gives CDR1 MNHEY, CDR2 SVGAGI. The CDR3, as DNA: TGTGCCAGCAGTTACTCTAGGACTGGCACAGATACGCAGTATTTT. Its translation: CASSYSRTGTDTQYF.

The rearrangement joins TRBV5-6 to TRBJ2-7, with D uncertain. Trimming removed 1 base from V and 6 bases from J, with 23 bases in between. This CDR3 region has 17 residues. CDR1 is SGHDT and CDR2 is YYEEEE in the germline V gene. CDR3 coding DNA: TGTGCCAGCAGCTTGTCTCCCGACTCGACTCCGGCCCGCGAGCAGTACTTC. Residues: CASSLSPDSTPAREQYF.

The chain is built from TRBV5-6 and TRBJ1-3; D remains ambiguous. Trimming cost V 1 base and J 0 bases, with 5 bases left between them. CDR1 and CDR2 from the germline V gene are SGHDT and YYEEEE. The CDR3 loop spans 14 amino acids. The CDR3 DNA reads TGTGCCAGCAGCTTGTTTAGCTCTGGAAACACCATATATTTT. Encoded protein: CASSLFSSGNTIYF.

The chain combines TRBV7-3 with TRBJ2-5; 9 positions match TRBD2. After removal of 5 bases from V and 3 bases from J, the junction contained 7 bases not matched to a gene. CDR1 and CDR2 (germline): SGHTA, FQGTGA. The CDR3 contains 15 residues. The CDR3 here is CASSRVGGREETQYF. DNA for the CDR3: TGTGCCAGCAGCCGCGTCGGCGGGAGGGAAGAGACCCAGTACTTC.

The chain employs TRBV18 and TRBJ2-2, with TRBD2 matching over 10 bases. Germline V gene data show CDR1 as KGHSH and CDR2 as LQKENI. Trimming removed 5 bases from V and 4 bases from J; junction bases left unmatched: 7. This CDR3 is 16 amino acids long. The DNA of the CDR3 is TGTGCCAGCTCAGCCGCGAGCGGGAGGGGCACCGGGGAGCTGTTTTTT. Amino acid sequence: CASSAASGRGTGELFF.

The J gene is TRBJ2-1, the V gene TRBV27; D is perhaps TRBD1 (6 bases). Germline V CDR1 and CDR2: MNHEY, SMNVEV (reference sequence). The CDR3 runs 13 residues. Trimming took 4 bases from V and 6 from J, leaving 10 bases between them. CDR3 sequence: CASSWAGANEQFF. The CDR3 region has the DNA TGTGCCAGCAGTTGGGCAGGGGCCAATGAGCAGTTCTTC.

CDR3 protein: CSVGTSSRVSYNEQFF. CDR3 DNA sequence: TGCAGCGTGGGAACTAGCAGTCGGGTCTCCTACAATGAGCAGTTCTTC. This chain uses TRBV29-1 with TRBJ2-1; a possible D gene is TRBD2 (6 bases). CDR1 and CDR2 from the germline V gene are SQVTM and ANQGSEA. Trimming removed 6 bases from V and 0 bases from J, with 18 bases in between. The CDR3 consists of 16 residues.

V is TRBV7-2 and J is TRBJ1-5, with 8 bases aligning to TRBD1. The CDR3 length is 14 residues. V shed 3 bases, J shed 3 bases, and the junction held 1 base outside the gene matches. CDR1 is SGHTA, CDR2 FQGNSA, per germline. The CDR3 loop is CASSLDRDNQPQHF. CDR3 coding DNA: TGTGCCAGCAGCTTGGACAGGGACAATCAGCCCCAGCATTTT.

As for this clone: Other DNA sequences in the sample encode the same CDR3. The chain combines TRBV11-3 with TRBJ2-1; TRBD2 might be the D (6 bases). Germline values: CDR1 SGHNT, CDR2 YENEEA. The CDR3 extends over 12 amino acids. V lost 6 bases and J 10 bases, leaving 13 bases between the germline ends. The CDR3 sequence is CASSSRRGEQFF. The CDR3 coding sequence is TGTGCCAGCAGTTCCCGGAGGGGCGAGCAGTTCTTC.

The chain joins TRBV7-2 to TRBJ1-1; D is ambiguous. Germline CDR1 and CDR2: SGHTA and FQGNSA. Trimming cost V 0 bases and J 1 base, with 6 bases left between them. This CDR3 has 14 amino acids. The DNA for the CDR3 is TGTGCCAGCAGCTTAGCGTCCGGGAACACTGAAGCTTTCTTT. The encoded protein is CASSLASGNTEAFF.

The chain has TRBV28 and TRBJ1-1, with D possibly TRBD1 on 6 matching bases. The CDR3 is made up of 12 amino acids. The V end lost 6 bases, the J end lost 6 bases, and 11 bases lay between the germline ends. Germline CDR1 and CDR2: MDHEN and SYDVKM. CDR3 region: CASSPGVSEAFF. The CDR3 region has the DNA TGTGCCAGCAGCCCAGGGGTCTCTGAAGCTTTCTTT.

As concerns this clone: Other nucleotide sequences in the sample specify the same CDR3. The V call is TRBV28, the J call TRBJ2-1; 7 bases are shared with TRBD1. This CDR3 comprises 14 residues. Trimming at V came to 3 bases and at J to 3 bases, leaving 2 bases not matched to a gene. Germline assignment: CDR1 MDHEN and CDR2 SYDVKM. Here the CDR3 DNA reads TGTGCCAGCAGTTTCGCAGGGGGCTACAATGAGCAGTTCTTC. This translates into CASSFAGGYNEQFF.

This clone was observed a few times. The chain links TRBV5-1 to TRBJ1-4; 8 bases fit TRBD1. The junction had 4 bases not matched to a gene; V was cut back by 3 bases and J by 6 bases. There are 14 residues in the CDR3. Germline CDR1 and CDR2: SGHRS and YFSETQ. The CDR3 nucleotides are TGCGCCAGCAGCTCCGGGGGACAGGATGAAAAACTGTTTTTT. Residues: CASSSGGQDEKLFF.

This chain connects TRBV4-1 to TRBJ2-1; 7 bases are a match to TRBD2. With V trimmed by 1 base and J by 5 bases, 5 bases remained unmatched. Germline CDR1 and CDR2: MGHRA and YSYEKL. The length of the CDR3 is 15 residues. The CDR3 protein is CASSQGRAGNNEQFF. CDR3 in DNA: TGCGCCAGCAGCCAAGGTCGAGCGGGAAACAATGAGCAGTTCTTC.

The V call is TRBV7-2, the J call TRBJ2-2; no clear D gene. The CDR3 consists of 14 residues. Trimming removed 1 base at V and 2 bases at J, with 5 bases between. The V gene's germline CDR1 is SGHTA and CDR2 FQGNSA. CDR3 sequence reads: CASSLGLNTGELFF. The CDR3 DNA is TGTGCCAGCAGCTTAGGACTTAACACCGGGGAGCTGTTTTTT.

The chain uses TRBV19 and TRBJ2-5; TRBD1 agrees at 12 bases. The germline CDR1 and CDR2 sequences are LNHDA and SQIVND (reference sequence). With V trimmed by 6 bases and J by 5 bases, 4 bases remained unmatched. The CDR3 runs to 14 residues. This CDR3 reads CASRGQGAGETQYF. CDR3 nucleotide sequence: TGTGCCAGTAGGGGACAGGGGGCCGGGGAGACCCAGTACTTC.

The chain has TRBV29-1 and TRBJ2-3, with 7 bases matching TRBD1. The CDR3 sequence is 14 residues long. The ends lost 7 bases at V and 4 bases at J; junction bases unmatched: 11. CDR1 and CDR2 from the germline V gene are SQVTM and ANQGSEA. The CDR3 is CSGRRDSTADTQYF. DNA of the CDR3: TGCAGCGGCCGCCGGGACAGTACGGCAGATACGCAGTATTTT.

This clone was detected only a few times. The chain links TRBV11-2 to TRBJ2-7; weak D call: TRBD1 (5 bases). The CDR3 is 14 residues long. Germline values: CDR1 SGHAT, CDR2 FQNNGV. The germline V and J ends were trimmed by 1 base and 5 bases, with 12 bases remaining between them. CDR3 amino acids: CASSLAQGVNEQYF. The CDR3 DNA is TGTGCCAGCAGCTTAGCGCAGGGCGTGAACGAGCAGTACTTC.

This chain links TRBV28 with TRBJ2-7, with TRBD1 identical over 8 bases. Germline CDR1 and CDR2: MDHEN and SYDVKM. The CDR3 spans 19 residues. After removal of 0 bases from V and 1 base from J, the junction contained 14 bases not matched to a gene. The CDR3 sequence: CASSLWVDRGFVRSYEQYF. The CDR3 nucleotides are TGTGCCAGCAGTTTATGGGTAGACAGGGGATTCGTCCGATCCTACGAGCAGTACTTC.

The rearrangement joins TRBV18 to TRBJ2-7, with TRBD1 identical over 7 bases. The trim removed 3 bases at V and 7 bases at J, leaving 6 bases unmatched. Germline CDR1 is KGHSH and CDR2 is LQKENI. The CDR3 is 13 amino acids. CDR3 sequence reads: CASSPTGQEEQYF. The CDR3 DNA sequence: TGTGCCAGCTCACCGACAGGGCAGGAGGAGCAGTACTTC.

This rearrangement joins TRBV6-1 to TRBJ1-5; D not resolved. The germline gives CDR1 MNHNS, CDR2 SASEGT. V was pared by 2 bases and J by 9 bases, with 17 bases between. CDR3 length equals 15 residues. CDR3 in DNA: TGTGCCAGCAGTGAACGGAGGGAGGGTCCCACGCCCCAGCATTTT. Its translation is CASSERREGPTPQHF.